Listed below are T cell receptor beta chains from one sample, sequenced in a study of tumor-infiltrating lymphocytes in localized non-small cell lung cancer. Some clones are missing from TCRdb's copy, which holds only in-frame ones; the method was immunoSEQ multiplex PCR. The sample yields just under 10,000 clones, 60% to 75% seen once. Source material: lung tumor tissue. The receptors were gathered from a human donor with non-small cell lung cancer. Both conserved end residues are part of each CDR3. The D gene is left open where the match is weak. Clone size, where shown, is once, few, many, or a class for clones that have expanded.

TRBV19	.	.	TRBJ2-6	CASSIGAAGANVLTF	TGTGCCAGTAGTATTGGGGCAGCCGGGGCCAACGTCCTGACTTTC
TRBV7-2	.	TRBD2	TRBJ2-7	CASSLSSGGGYEQYF	TGTGCCAGCAGCTTATCTAGCGGGGGGGGCTACGAGCAGTACTTC
TRBV5-1	few	.	TRBJ2-2	CASSIQWGATGELFF	TGCGCCAGCAGCATTCAGTGGGGTGCCACCGGGGAGCTGTTTTTT
TRBV30	medium-sized	.	TRBJ1-1	CAWNLGAEAFF	TGTGCCTGGAATCTAGGGGCTGAAGCTTTCTTT
TRBV29-1	few	.	TRBJ1-4	CSVDGTDHGKLFF	TGCAGCGTTGACGGGACGGACCATGGAAAACTGTTTTTT
TRBV18	.	TRBD1	TRBJ1-2	CASSPKRDRANYGYTF	TGTGCCAGCTCACCAAAACGGGACAGAGCTAACTATGGCTACACCTTC
TRBV15	.	TRBD1	TRBJ1-4	CATSRDIVGQGDEKLFF	TGTGCCACCAGCAGAGACATCGTAGGACAGGGGGATGAAAAACTGTTTTTT
TRBV20-1	.	.	TRBJ2-1	CSAPDREEQFF	TGCAGTGCTCCCGACCGCGAGGAGCAGTTCTTC
TRBV6-4	.	TRBD1	TRBJ1-1	CARHIQGQNTEAFF	TGTGCCAGACATATACAGGGGCAGAACACTGAAGCTTTCTTT
TRBV6-5	.	.	TRBJ1-1	CASSWAGQGNTEAFF	TGTGCCAGCAGTTGGGCGGGACAAGGGAACACTGAAGCTTTCTTT
TRBV10-1	.	.	TRBJ2-3	CASSEYRPTDTQYF	TGCGCCAGCAGTGAGTACCGTCCCACAGATACGCAGTATTTT
TRBV5-1	.	TRBD1	TRBJ1-1	CASRSTGSTEAFF	TGCGCCAGCAGGTCGACAGGGAGCACTGAAGCTTTCTTT
TRBV5-6	.	TRBD2	TRBJ2-5	CASSPPGLAGGRKTQYF	TGTGCCAGCAGCCCGCCGGGCCTAGCGGGGGGGCGGAAGACCCAGTACTTC
TRBV6-1	large	.	TRBJ1-1	CASTISGGPTEAFF	TGTGCCAGCACTATATCGGGGGGGCCCACTGAAGCTTTCTTT
TRBV2	.	.	TRBJ1-2	CASSDTWEDYGYTF	TGTGCCAGCAGTGATACATGGGAAGACTATGGCTACACCTTC
TRBV6-5	few	TRBD2	TRBJ2-5	CASRIAGGYQETQYF	TGTGCCAGCAGGATAGCGGGGGGGTACCAAGAGACCCAGTACTTC
TRBV10-1	.	.	TRBJ2-2	CASSPLPNTGELFF	TGCGCCAGCAGTCCCCTCCCGAACACCGGGGAGCTGTTTTTT
TRBV19	few	.	TRBJ1-2	CASSIVGQSNYGYTF	TGTGCCAGTAGTATAGTAGGACAATCTAACTATGGCTACACCTTC
TRBV2	.	TRBD1	TRBJ2-6	CATTGTGSSGANVLTF	TGTGCCACAACCGGGACAGGGAGCTCTGGGGCCAACGTCCTGACTTTC
TRBV5-6	.	.	TRBJ1-2	CASSLGREGYGYTF	TGTGCCAGCAGCTTGGGCAGGGAGGGCTATGGCTACACCTTC
TRBV7-9	few	.	TRBJ1-6	CASSSQGESPLHF	TGTGCCAGCAGCTCACAGGGAGAATCACCCCTCCACTTT
TRBV6-5	.	TRBD2	TRBJ2-7	CASRITSGGGYEQYF	TGTGCCAGCAGAATCACTAGCGGGGGGGGCTACGAGCAGTACTTC
TRBV6-5	.	.	TRBJ2-7	CASRKVGGGYEQYF	TGTGCCAGCAGGAAGGTGGGGGGCGGCTACGAGCAGTACTTC